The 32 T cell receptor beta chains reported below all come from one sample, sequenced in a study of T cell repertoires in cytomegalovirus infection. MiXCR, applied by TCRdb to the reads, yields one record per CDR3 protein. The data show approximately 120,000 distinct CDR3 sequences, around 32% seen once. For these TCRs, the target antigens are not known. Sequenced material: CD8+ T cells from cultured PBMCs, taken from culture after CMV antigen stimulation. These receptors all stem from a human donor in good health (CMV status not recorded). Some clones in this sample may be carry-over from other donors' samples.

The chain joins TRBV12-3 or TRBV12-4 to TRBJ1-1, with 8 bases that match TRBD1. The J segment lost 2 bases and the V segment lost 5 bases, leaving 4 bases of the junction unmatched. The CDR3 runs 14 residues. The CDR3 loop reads CASSQGQGNTEAFF. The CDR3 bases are TGTGCCAGCAGTCAAGGACAGGGTAACACTGAAGCTTTCTTT.

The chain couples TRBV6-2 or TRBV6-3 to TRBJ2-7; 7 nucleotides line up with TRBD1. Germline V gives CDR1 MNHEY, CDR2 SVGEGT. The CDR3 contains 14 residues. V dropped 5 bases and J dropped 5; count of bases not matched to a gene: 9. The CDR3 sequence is CASSLLQGRHEQYF. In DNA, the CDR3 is TGTGCCAGCAGTCTTCTACAGGGGCGCCACGAGCAGTACTTC.

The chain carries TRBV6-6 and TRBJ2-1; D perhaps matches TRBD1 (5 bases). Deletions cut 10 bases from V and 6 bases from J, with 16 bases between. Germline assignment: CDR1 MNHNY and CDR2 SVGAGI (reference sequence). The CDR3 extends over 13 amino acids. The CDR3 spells CAISGLVFNEQFF. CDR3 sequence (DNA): TGTGCCATATCAGGGTTGGTGTTCAATGAGCAGTTCTTC.

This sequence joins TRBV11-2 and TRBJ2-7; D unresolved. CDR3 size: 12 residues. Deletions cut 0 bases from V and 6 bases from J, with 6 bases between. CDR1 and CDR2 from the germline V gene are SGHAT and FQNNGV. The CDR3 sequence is CASSLDVSEQYF. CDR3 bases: TGTGCCAGCAGCTTAGATGTCTCCGAGCAGTACTTC.

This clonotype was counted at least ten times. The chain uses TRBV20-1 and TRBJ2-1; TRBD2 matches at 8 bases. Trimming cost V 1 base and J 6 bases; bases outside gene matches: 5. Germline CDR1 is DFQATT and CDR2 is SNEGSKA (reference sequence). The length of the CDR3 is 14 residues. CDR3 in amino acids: CSARGAGEINEQFF. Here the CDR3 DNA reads TGCAGTGCTAGAGGAGCGGGGGAGATCAATGAGCAGTTCTTC.

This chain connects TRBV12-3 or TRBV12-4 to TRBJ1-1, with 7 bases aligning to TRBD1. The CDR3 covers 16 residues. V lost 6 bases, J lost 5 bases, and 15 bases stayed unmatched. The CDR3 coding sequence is TGTGCCAGCAGCCAGGGGACAGCCGTTGACCTTACTGAAGCTTTCTTT. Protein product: CASSQGTAVDLTEAFF.

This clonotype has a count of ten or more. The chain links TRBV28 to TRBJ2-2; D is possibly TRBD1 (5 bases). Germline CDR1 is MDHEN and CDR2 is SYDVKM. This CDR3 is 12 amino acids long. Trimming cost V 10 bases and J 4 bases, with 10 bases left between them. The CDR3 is CATRGATGELFF. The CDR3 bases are TGTGCCACAAGGGGTGCCACCGGGGAGCTGTTTTTT.

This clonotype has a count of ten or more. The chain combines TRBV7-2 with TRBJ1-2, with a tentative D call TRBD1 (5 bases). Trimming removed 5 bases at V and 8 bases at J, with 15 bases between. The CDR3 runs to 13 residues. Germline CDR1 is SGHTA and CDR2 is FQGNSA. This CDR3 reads CASSRNRIQGYTF. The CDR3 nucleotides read TGTGCCAGCAGCCGAAACAGGATACAAGGCTACACCTTC. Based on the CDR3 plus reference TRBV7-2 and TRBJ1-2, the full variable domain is GAGVSQSPSNKVTEKGKDVELRCDPISGHTALYWYRQSLGQGLEFLIYFQGNSAPDKSGLPSDRFSAERTGGSVSTLTIQRTQQEDSAVYLCASSRNRIQGYTFGSGTRLTVV.

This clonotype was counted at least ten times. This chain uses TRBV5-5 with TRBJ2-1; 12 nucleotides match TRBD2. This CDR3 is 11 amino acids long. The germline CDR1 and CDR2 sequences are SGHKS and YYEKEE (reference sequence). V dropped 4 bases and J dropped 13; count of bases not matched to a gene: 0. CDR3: CASSGLAGQFF. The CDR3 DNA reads TGTGCCAGCAGCGGACTAGCGGGACAGTTCTTC.

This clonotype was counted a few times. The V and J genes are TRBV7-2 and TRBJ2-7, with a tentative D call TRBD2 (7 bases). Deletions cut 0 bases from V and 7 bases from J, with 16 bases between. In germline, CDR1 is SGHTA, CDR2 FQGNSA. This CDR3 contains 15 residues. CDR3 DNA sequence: TGTGCCAGCAGCTTAGCGTTAAACGCGGGGGCTGAGCAGTACTTC. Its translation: CASSLALNAGAEQYF.

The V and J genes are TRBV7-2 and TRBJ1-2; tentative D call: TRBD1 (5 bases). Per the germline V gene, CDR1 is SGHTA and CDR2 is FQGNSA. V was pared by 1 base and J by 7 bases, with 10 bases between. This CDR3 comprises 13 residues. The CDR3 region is CASSLVQRGGYTF. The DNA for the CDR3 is TGTGCCAGCAGCTTAGTCCAAAGGGGTGGCTACACCTTC.

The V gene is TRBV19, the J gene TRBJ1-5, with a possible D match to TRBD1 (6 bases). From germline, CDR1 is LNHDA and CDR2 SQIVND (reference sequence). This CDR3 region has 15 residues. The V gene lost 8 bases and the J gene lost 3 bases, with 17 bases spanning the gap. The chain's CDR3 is CASGGQVPDNQPQHF. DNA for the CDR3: TGTGCCAGTGGGGGGCAGGTCCCCGACAATCAGCCCCAGCATTTT.

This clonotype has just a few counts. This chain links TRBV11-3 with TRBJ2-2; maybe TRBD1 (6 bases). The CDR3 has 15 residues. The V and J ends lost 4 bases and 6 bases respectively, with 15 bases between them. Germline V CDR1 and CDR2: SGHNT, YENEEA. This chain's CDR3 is CASSSDRQGAGELFF. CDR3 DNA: TGTGCCAGCAGCTCCGACAGGCAAGGGGCCGGGGAGCTGTTTTTT.

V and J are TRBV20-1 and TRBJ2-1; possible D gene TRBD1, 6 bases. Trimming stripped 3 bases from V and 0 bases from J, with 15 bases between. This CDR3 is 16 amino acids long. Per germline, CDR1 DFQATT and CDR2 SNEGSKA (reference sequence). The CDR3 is CSARAGALVSYNEQFF. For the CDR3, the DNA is TGCAGTGCTAGGGCAGGGGCGCTCGTCTCCTACAATGAGCAGTTCTTC.

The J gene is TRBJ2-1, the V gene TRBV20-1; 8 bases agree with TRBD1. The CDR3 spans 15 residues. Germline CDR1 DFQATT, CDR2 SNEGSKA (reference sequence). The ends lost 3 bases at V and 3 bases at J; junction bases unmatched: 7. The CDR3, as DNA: TGCAGTGCTAGCGGCCCAGGACAGGGCTACAATGAGCAGTTCTTC. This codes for CSASGPGQGYNEQFF.

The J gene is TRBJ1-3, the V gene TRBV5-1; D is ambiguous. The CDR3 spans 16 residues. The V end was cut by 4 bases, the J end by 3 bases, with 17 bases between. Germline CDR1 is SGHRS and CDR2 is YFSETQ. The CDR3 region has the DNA TGCGCCAGCAGCGAAGGTCTTCAAAGACTTGGAAACACCATATATTTT. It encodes CASSEGLQRLGNTIYF.

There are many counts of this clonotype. CDR3 residues: CAPNSGEQETQYF. As DNA, the CDR3 is TGTGCCCCCAATTCGGGGGAGCAAGAGACCCAGTACTTC. J is TRBJ2-5 and V is TRBV12-3 or TRBV12-4, with D possibly being TRBD2 (6 bases). The V gene lost 11 bases and the J gene lost 2 bases, with 15 bases spanning the gap. CDR3 length equals 13 residues.

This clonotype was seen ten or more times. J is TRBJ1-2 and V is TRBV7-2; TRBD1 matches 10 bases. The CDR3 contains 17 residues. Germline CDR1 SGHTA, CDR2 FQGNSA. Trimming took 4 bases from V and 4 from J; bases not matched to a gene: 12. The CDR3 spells CASSSRQGASSTYGYTF. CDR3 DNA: TGTGCCAGCAGCTCCCGACAGGGGGCATCTTCCACCTATGGCTACACCTTC.

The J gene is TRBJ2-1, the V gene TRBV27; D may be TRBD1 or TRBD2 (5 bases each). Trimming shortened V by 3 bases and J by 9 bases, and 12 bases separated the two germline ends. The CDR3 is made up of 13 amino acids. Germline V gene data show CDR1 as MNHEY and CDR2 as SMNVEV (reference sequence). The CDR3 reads CASSFGASGEQFF. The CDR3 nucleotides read TGTGCCAGCAGTTTCGGGGCCTCGGGTGAGCAGTTCTTC.

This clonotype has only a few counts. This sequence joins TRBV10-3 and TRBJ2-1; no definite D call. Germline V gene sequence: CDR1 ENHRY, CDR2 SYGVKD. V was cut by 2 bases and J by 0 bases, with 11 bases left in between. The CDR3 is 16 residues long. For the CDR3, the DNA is TGTGCCATCAGTGAGCTCGAGGCCTTCTCCTACAATGAGCAGTTCTTC. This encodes CAISELEAFSYNEQFF.

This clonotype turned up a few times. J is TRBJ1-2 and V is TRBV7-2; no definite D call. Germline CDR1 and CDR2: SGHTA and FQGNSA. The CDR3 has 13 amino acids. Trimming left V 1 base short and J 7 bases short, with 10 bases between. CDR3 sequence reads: CASSLGSVGGYTF. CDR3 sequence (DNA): TGTGCCAGCAGCTTAGGCTCGGTTGGTGGCTACACCTTC.

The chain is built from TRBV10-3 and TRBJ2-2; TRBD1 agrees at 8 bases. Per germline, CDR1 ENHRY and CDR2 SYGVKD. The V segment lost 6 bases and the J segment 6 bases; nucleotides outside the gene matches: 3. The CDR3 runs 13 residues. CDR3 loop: CAISGQGAGELFF. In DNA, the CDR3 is TGTGCCATCAGCGGACAGGGAGCCGGGGAGCTGTTTTTT.

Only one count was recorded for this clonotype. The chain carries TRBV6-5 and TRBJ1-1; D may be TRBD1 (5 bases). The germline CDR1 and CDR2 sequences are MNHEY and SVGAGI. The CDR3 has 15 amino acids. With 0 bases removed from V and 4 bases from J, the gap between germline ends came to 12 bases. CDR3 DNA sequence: TGTGCCAGCAGTTACTCGATAACCGGGGGCACTGAAGCTTTCTTT. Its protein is CASSYSITGGTEAFF.

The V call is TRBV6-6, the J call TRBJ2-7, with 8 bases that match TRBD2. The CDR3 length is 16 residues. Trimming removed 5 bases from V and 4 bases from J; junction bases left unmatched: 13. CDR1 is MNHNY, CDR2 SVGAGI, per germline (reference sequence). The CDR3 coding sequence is TGTGCCAGCAGTGAAATCACTTACTCGGGAGGGTACGAGCAGTACTTC. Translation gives CASSEITYSGGYEQYF.

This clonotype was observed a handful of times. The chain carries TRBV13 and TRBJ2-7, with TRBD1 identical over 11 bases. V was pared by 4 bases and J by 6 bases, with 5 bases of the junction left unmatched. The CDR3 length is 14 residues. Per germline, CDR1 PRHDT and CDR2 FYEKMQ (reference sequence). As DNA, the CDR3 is TGTGCCAGCAGCTCCCGGGACAGGGGGATCGAGCAGTACTTC. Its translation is CASSSRDRGIEQYF.

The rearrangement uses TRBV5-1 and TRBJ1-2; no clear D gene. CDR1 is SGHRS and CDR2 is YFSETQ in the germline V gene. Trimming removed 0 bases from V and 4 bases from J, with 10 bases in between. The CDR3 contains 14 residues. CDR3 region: CASSLASSLYGYTF. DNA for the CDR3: TGCGCCAGCAGCTTGGCGTCGTCTCTCTATGGCTACACCTTC. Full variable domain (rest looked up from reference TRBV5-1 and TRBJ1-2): KAGVTQTPRYLIKTRGQQVTLSCSPISGHRSVSWYQQTPGQGLQFLFEYFSETQRNKGNFPGRFSGRQFSNSRSEMNVSTLELGDSALYLCASSLASSLYGYTFGSGTRLTVV.

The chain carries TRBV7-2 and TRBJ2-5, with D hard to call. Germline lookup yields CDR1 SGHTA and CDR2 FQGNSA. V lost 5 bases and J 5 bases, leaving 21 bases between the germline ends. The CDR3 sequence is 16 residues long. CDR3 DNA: TGTGCCAGCAGCATGGGGAATCGGAAGACACGGGAGACCCAGTACTTC. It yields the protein CASSMGNRKTRETQYF.

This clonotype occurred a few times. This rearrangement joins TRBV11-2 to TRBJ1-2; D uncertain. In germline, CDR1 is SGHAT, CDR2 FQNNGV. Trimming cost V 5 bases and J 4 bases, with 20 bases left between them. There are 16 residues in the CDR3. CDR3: CASSIYPGRNLYGYTF. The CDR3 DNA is TGTGCCAGCAGCATATACCCCGGCCGGAACCTCTATGGCTACACCTTC.

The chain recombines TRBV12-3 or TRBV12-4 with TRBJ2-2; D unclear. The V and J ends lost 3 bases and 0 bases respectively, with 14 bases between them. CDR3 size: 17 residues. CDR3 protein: CASSFEVTPTNTGELFF. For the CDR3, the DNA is TGTGCCAGCAGTTTTGAGGTCACCCCAACGAACACCGGGGAGCTGTTTTTT.

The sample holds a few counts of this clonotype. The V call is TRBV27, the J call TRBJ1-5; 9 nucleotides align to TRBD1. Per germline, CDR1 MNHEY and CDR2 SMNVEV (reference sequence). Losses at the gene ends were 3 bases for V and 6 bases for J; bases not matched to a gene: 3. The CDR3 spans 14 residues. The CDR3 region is CASSFNRGLQPQHF. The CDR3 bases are TGTGCCAGCAGTTTTAACAGGGGGCTTCAGCCCCAGCATTTT.

DNA for the CDR3: TGTGCCAGCAGTTTTAGCATGGGCACAGATACGCAGTATTTT. This gives the protein CASSFSMGTDTQYF. The rearrangement links TRBV12-3 or TRBV12-4 to TRBJ2-3; D not resolved. The length of the CDR3 is 14 residues. V gave up 3 bases and J gave up 1 base, with 8 bases separating them.

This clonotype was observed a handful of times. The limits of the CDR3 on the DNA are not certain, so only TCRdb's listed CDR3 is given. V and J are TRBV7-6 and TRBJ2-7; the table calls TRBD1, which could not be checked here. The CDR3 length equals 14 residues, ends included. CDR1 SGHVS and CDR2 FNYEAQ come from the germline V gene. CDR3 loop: CASSFGAGNYEKYF.